This T cell receptor beta chain was sequenced during a study of CD8 T cells in ankylosing spondylitis. Per the germline V gene, CDR1 is SGHVS and CDR2 is FNYEAQ. J lost 6 bases, V lost 5 bases, and 8 bases had no gene match. The CDR3 sequence is 15 residues long. TCRdb used MiXCR to reprocess the 5' RACE reads, holding one entry per CDR3 protein. The sample carries 150,000 to 200,000 distinct CDR3 sequences, roughly 13% recorded once. V usage is TRBV7-6 and J usage is TRBJ2-2, with 8 bases that match TRBD2. Material for sequencing was blood, either unsorted or a sorted T cell fraction (not recorded which). This sequence was found in a female donor with ankylosing spondylitis or in good health (not recorded which). The CDR3 DNA reads as TGTGCCAGCAGCCCAGCGGGAGAAGCCGCCGGGGAGCTGTTTTTT. Its protein is CASSPAGEAAGELFF.